Listed below are T cell receptor beta chains from one sample, sequenced in a study of immune evolution from preneoplasia to lung adenocarcinoma. TCRdb's copy holds only in-frame clones and misses some; the assay was immunoSEQ multiplex PCR. The repertoire includes under 5,000 clones, roughly 86% of them detected once, and approximately 8.2% sits in the top ten. The specimen was FFPE lung adenocarcinoma in situ tissue. All receptors come from a person aged 70 to 80 with lung adenocarcinoma. CDR3s include the opening cysteine and the closing phenylalanine or tryptophan. A D gene is named only where the DNA matches it firmly.

TRBJ1-1,TRBV29-1,-,TGCAGCGTTCGAGGGGAGTCGAACACTGAAGCTTTCTTT,CSVRGESNTEAFF
TRBJ2-3,TRBV2,TRBD1,TGTGCCAGCAGTGAAGAAGGGGGCAGAGGCACAGATACGCAGTATTTT,CASSEEGGRGTDTQYF
TRBJ2-5,TRBV15,-,TGTGCCACCAGCAGAGATGGGCTAGCGTCGAAGACCCAGTACTTC,CATSRDGLASKTQYF
TRBJ2-7,TRBV7-9,TRBD2,TGTGCCGTCAGGACTAGCGGGACAGACGAGCAGTACTTC,CAVRTSGTDEQYF
TRBJ2-3,TRBV7-7,-,TGTGCTAGCAGCTCGGGATTCTCCTCAGATACGCAGTATTTT,CASSSGFSSDTQYF
TRBJ1-1,TRBV30,TRBD1,TGTGCCTGGAGGGACAGGTATAACACTGAAGCTTTCTTT,CAWRDRYNTEAFF
TRBJ1-2,TRBV30,-,TGTGCCTGGAGTGTGGGGAGGGAAGAGGGCTACACCTTC,CAWSVGREEGYTF
TRBJ2-2,TRBV5-4,-,TGTGCCAGCAGCAAAGCCGATACCACCGGGGAGCTGTTTTTT,CASSKADTTGELFF
TRBJ2-2,TRBV27,-,TGTGCCAGCAGTACCAGTAATTTAGGCACCGGGGAGCTGTTTTTT,CASSTSNLGTGELFF
TRBJ1-2,TRBV27,TRBD1,TGTGCCAGCAGTCCTCGGACAGGGGGCAGCTATGGCTACACCTTC,CASSPRTGGSYGYTF
TRBJ2-5,TRBV18,-,TGTGCCAGCTCAAACCAAGAGACCCAGTACTTC,CASSNQETQYF
TRBJ2-4,TRBV21-1,-,TGTGCCAGCAGCCGCACCCGGGGGGTAGCCAAAAACATTCAGTACTTC,CASSRTRGVAKNIQYF
TRBJ2-3,TRBV2,TRBD1,TGTGCCAGCAGTAACAGGGGTAGCACAGATACGCAGTATTTT,CASSNRGSTDTQYF
TRBJ2-1,TRBV5-1,TRBD2,TGCGCCAGCAGCTTGGTGGGCGGGAGAGGCCACAATGAGCAGTTCTTC,CASSLVGGRGHNEQFF
TRBJ2-5,TRBV19,TRBD2,TGTGCCAGTACCATACCGGGAGGGGGATGGGGGGAGACCCAGTACTTC,CASTIPGGGWGETQYF
TRBJ2-7,TRBV11-2,-,TGTGCCAGCAGCTTAGGGGCTAGCGTTTACGAGCAGTACTTC,CASSLGASVYEQYF
TRBJ2-7,TRBV28,-,TGTGCCAGCAGTTCCCACAGTAACCCCTACGAGCAGTACTTC,CASSSHSNPYEQYF
TRBJ1-2,TRBV5-1,-,TGCGCCAGCAGTTCACACGGGGCGTCTGGCTACACCTTC,CASSSHGASGYTF
TRBJ2-3,TRBV2,-,TGTGCCAGCAGTATGGGGGACACCTGGTGGGTGGGCACAGATACGCAGTATTTT,CASSMGDTWWVGTDTQYF
TRBJ2-7,TRBV5-4,TRBD2,TGTGCCAGCAGCTTGGGGACTAGCGGGGACCTAATAGTGAAGCAGTACTTC,CASSLGTSGDLIVKQYF
TRBJ1-1,TRBV7-2,-,TGTGCCACTCATCGCGACAGGAACACTGAAGCTTTCTTT,CATHRDRNTEAFF
TRBJ1-1,TRBV15,-,TGTGCCACCAGCAGAGTTGGGGGATCGAACACTGAAGCTTTCTTT,CATSRVGGSNTEAFF
TRBJ2-7,TRBV4-2,TRBD2,TGTGCCAGCAGCTTATCTAGCGGCGAGCAGTACTTC,CASSLSSGEQYF
TRBJ1-1,TRBV28,-,TGTGCCAGCAGTGTCCGTGGGGCTGCTGAAGCTTTCTTT,CASSVRGAAEAFF
TRBJ2-7,TRBV4-1,-,TGCGCCAGCAGCCCCAGCACCAGGGTGCAGCAGTACTTC,CASSPSTRVQQYF
TRBJ2-2,TRBV4-2,-,TGTGCCACTAAACATTTCCGGGCGGGGCTAGAAGAGACCGGGGAGCTGTTTTTT,CATKHFRAGLEETGELFF
TRBJ2-2,TRBV7-9,-,TGTGCCAGCAGCTTAGATGGACCGGGGGGGGAGCTGTTTTTT,CASSLDGPGGELFF
TRBJ1-2,TRBV6-5,-,TGTGCCAGCACCCCCCGAAGACAGTCTAACTATGGCTACATCTTC,CASTPRRQSNYGYIF
TRBJ2-7,TRBV10-3,TRBD2,TGTGCCACGACTAGCGGGGACTCCTACGAGCAGTACTTC,CATTSGDSYEQYF
TRBJ1-1,TRBV4-2,-,TGTGCCAGCAGCCAGGGTCCGGGACCCTGGGGCACTGAAGCTTTCTTT,CASSQGPGPWGTEAFF